A single sample gave rise to the 18 T cell receptor beta chains below, sequenced in a study of OX40 agonist ivuxolimab in advanced cancers. Some clones are missing from TCRdb's copy, which holds only in-frame ones; the method was immunoSEQ multiplex PCR. The sample carries tens of thousands of clones, 83% recorded once. Sequencing used CD4+ or CD8+ T cells sorted from blood, obtained in a trial of the OX40 agonist ivuxolimab. These receptors originate from an adult with an advanced solid tumor such as melanoma, head and neck, liver or kidney cancer.

J is TRBJ2-5 and V is TRBV6-1; D remains unclear. The V and J ends lost 4 bases and 4 bases respectively, with 16 bases between them. Germline V gene data show CDR1 as MNHNS and CDR2 as SASEGT. CDR3 length: 15 residues. The CDR3 DNA reads TGTGCCAGCAGTGCCTCGGGCCACCCCTCAGAGACCCAGTACTTC. It yields the protein CASSASGHPSETQYF.

The chain joins TRBV4-1 to TRBJ2-1; TRBD2 might be the D (5 bases). Germline-derived CDR1 and CDR2 are MGHRA and YSYEKL. Trimming took 0 bases from V and 8 from J, leaving 11 bases between them. The CDR3 covers 14 residues. CDR3 coding DNA: TGCGCCAGCAGCCAAGAGGCCAGGAGGTATGAGCAGTTCTTC. Translating it yields CASSQEARRYEQFF.

The chain combines TRBV15 with TRBJ1-4; 9 bases map to TRBD1. The CDR3 totals 15 residues. Germline CDR1 reads LNHNV; CDR2 reads YYDKDF (reference sequence). Unmatched junction bases numbered 8, after V lost 5 bases and J lost 7 bases. DNA of the CDR3: TGTGCCACCAGCGGGCCCGGGACAGGGTTTGAAAAACTGTTTTTT. Its protein product is CATSGPGTGFEKLFF.

This chain links TRBV18 with TRBJ2-5, with D tentatively TRBD2 (5 bases). V gave up 3 bases and J gave up 1 base, with 9 bases separating them. Germline V gene data show CDR1 as KGHSH and CDR2 as LQKENI. The CDR3 sequence is 14 residues long. This CDR3 is CASSPGSGQETQYF. CDR3 in DNA: TGTGCCAGCTCACCGGGAAGCGGCCAAGAGACCCAGTACTTC.

CDR3 region: CASRNGGRSTDTQYF. The DNA for the CDR3 is TGTGCCAGCAGGAACGGGGGCCGAAGCACAGATACGCAGTATTTT. This chain links TRBV5-4 with TRBJ2-3; D may correspond to TRBD1 or TRBD2 (6 bases each). Germline loops: CDR1 SGHNT, CDR2 YYREEE (reference sequence). This CDR3 has 15 amino acids. Trimming took off 5 bases at V and 0 bases at J, with 13 bases between the two ends.

This clone was detected only a few times. Other nucleotide sequences from this sample produce the same CDR3. The rearrangement uses TRBV11-3 and TRBJ1-1, with D uncertain. The CDR3 extends over 13 amino acids. Germline CDR1 and CDR2: SGHNT and YENEEA. The germline V and J ends were trimmed by 2 bases and 1 base, with 5 bases remaining between them. This CDR3 is CASSLNQNTEAFF. The CDR3 DNA reads as TGTGCCAGCAGCTTAAATCAGAACACTGAAGCTTTCTTT.

V and J are TRBV30 and TRBJ2-5; 7 nucleotides agree with TRBD2. CDR1 GTSNPN and CDR2 SVGIG come from the germline V gene (reference sequence). The CDR3 runs to 13 residues. V lost 3 bases and J lost 5; bases outside the gene matches: 6. CDR3 protein: CAWRVTSRETQYF. The CDR3 nucleotides are TGTGCCTGGAGAGTGACTAGCAGGGAGACCCAGTACTTC. The complete variable domain, with remaining parts taken from reference TRBV30 and TRBJ2-5, reads SQTIHQWPATLVQPVGSPLSLECTVEGTSNPNLYWYRQAAGRGLQLLFYSVGIGQISSEVPQNLSASRPQDRQFILSSKKLLLSDSGFYLCAWRVTSRETQYFGPGTRLLVL.

The chain couples TRBV6-4 to TRBJ2-1; weak D call: TRBD2 (6 bases). The CDR3 has 14 residues. With 0 bases removed from V and 7 bases from J, the gap between germline ends came to 10 bases. Germline V gene lookup returns CDR1 MRHNA and CDR2 SNTAGT. CDR3 region: CASSDSGGINEQFF. The CDR3 coding sequence is TGTGCCAGCAGTGACTCTGGGGGGATAAATGAGCAGTTCTTC.

CDR3 DNA sequence: TGTGCCAGCAGTTACAGGGGGCAGGGAGATACGCAGTATTTT. Translation gives CASSYRGQGDTQYF. The chain links TRBV6-6 to TRBJ2-3; 7 nucleotides agree with TRBD1. Germline CDR1 is MNHNY and CDR2 is SVGAGI (reference sequence). V lost 2 bases and J lost 5; bases outside the gene matches: 4. The CDR3 consists of 14 residues.

The chain recombines TRBV28 with TRBJ2-2; D is unresolved. This CDR3 has 13 residues. The V gene's germline CDR1 is MDHEN and CDR2 SYDVKM. Trimming left V 1 base short and J 3 bases short, with 3 bases between. CDR3: CASSLFYTGELFF. In nucleotides, the CDR3 is TGTGCCAGCAGTTTATTTTACACCGGGGAGCTGTTTTTT.

The chain couples TRBV19 to TRBJ1-5, with 10 bases lining up with TRBD1. The CDR3 totals 16 residues. J gave up 6 bases and V 4 bases, and 9 bases lay outside the gene matches. Germline values: CDR1 LNHDA, CDR2 SQIVND (reference sequence). The CDR3 DNA follows: TGTGCCAGTAGTACCCGAGGACAGGGGGAAGCTCAGCCCCAGCATTTT. Amino acids: CASSTRGQGEAQPQHF.

This chain links TRBV5-6 with TRBJ1-1; 7 positions agree with TRBD1. CDR1 is SGHDT and CDR2 is YYEEEE in the germline V gene. V was pared by 3 bases and J by 4 bases, with 12 bases of the junction left unmatched. The CDR3 consists of 16 residues. The CDR3 DNA sequence: TGTGCCAGCAGCTCCTCGAGGACAGGCGGACGCACTGAAGCTTTCTTT. Protein: CASSSSRTGGRTEAFF.

The CDR3: CAWSSYETLHF. The CDR3, as DNA: TGTGCCTGGAGCAGCTATGAGACCCTCCACTTT. The rearrangement links TRBV30 to TRBJ1-6; no definite D call. Trimming stripped 3 bases from V and 14 bases from J, with 11 bases between. From germline, CDR1 is GTSNPN and CDR2 SVGIG (reference sequence). The CDR3 is 11 amino acids.

V is TRBV28 and J is TRBJ2-2, with a tentative D call TRBD2 (6 bases). The germline CDR1 and CDR2 sequences are MDHEN and SYDVKM. This CDR3 contains 13 residues. Trimming shortened V by 6 bases and J by 7 bases, and 12 bases separated the two germline ends. The CDR3 loop reads CASRRGTVGELFF. The CDR3 bases are TGTGCCAGCAGACGCGGGACGGTCGGGGAGCTGTTTTTT.

V gene TRBV5-1 combines with J gene TRBJ2-3; D remains ambiguous. This CDR3 spans 13 amino acids. Germline V gene lookup returns CDR1 SGHRS and CDR2 YFSETQ. Trimming removed 0 bases from V and 1 base from J, with 3 bases in between. The CDR3 loop is CASSLGGTDTQYF. The CDR3 region has the DNA TGCGCCAGCAGCTTGGGGGGCACAGATACGCAGTATTTT.

The chain is built from TRBV11-3 and TRBJ2-5; D unresolved. In germline, CDR1 is SGHNT, CDR2 YENEEA. CDR3 length: 15 amino acids. V dropped 5 bases and J dropped 2 bases, with 15 bases sitting between them. This CDR3 reads CASSLSFTAQETQYF. The CDR3 bases are TGTGCCAGCAGCCTCAGTTTCACCGCGCAAGAGACCCAGTACTTC. The full variable domain, with the rest looked up from reference TRBV11-3 and TRBJ2-5, is EAGVVQSPRYKIIEKKQPVAFWCNPISGHNTLYWYLQNLGQGPELLIRYENEEAVDDSQLPKDRFSAERLKGVDSTLKIQPAELGDSAVYLCASSLSFTAQETQYFGPGTRLLVL.

This chain joins TRBV1 and TRBJ1-5. TRBV1 is a documented pseudogene. The CDR3 contains 17 residues. The CDR3 region has the DNA TGCACCAGCAGCCAAGATCGAAGGCCCCATAGCAATCAGCCCCAGCATTTT. Translated: CTSSQDRRPHSNQPQHF.

J is TRBJ2-2 and V is TRBV7-9, with D possibly matching TRBD2 (6 bases). Germline V gene sequence: CDR1 SEHNR, CDR2 FQNEAQ (reference sequence). This CDR3 has 18 amino acids. V dropped 1 base and J dropped 5 bases, with 20 bases sitting between them. Here the CDR3 DNA reads TGTGCCAGCAGCTTAGGGGGACTCCTAGCGTATGATACCGGGGAGCTGTTTTTT. Translation: CASSLGGLLAYDTGELFF.